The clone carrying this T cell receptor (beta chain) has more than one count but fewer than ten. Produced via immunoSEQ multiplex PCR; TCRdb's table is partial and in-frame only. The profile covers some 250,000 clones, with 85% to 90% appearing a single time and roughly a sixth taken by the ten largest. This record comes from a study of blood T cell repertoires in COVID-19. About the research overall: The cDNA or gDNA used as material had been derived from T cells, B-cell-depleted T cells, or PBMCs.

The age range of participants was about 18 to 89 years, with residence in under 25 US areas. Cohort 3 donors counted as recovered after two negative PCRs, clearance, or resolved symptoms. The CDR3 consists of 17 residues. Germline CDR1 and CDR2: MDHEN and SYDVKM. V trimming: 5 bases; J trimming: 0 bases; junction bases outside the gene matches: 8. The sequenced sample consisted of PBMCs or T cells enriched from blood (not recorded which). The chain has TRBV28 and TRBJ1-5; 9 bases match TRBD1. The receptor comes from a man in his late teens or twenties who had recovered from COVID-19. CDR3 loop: CASSNRGQGHSNQPQHF. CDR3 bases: TGTGCCAGCAGTAACCGGGGACAGGGACATAGCAATCAGCCCCAGCATTTT.